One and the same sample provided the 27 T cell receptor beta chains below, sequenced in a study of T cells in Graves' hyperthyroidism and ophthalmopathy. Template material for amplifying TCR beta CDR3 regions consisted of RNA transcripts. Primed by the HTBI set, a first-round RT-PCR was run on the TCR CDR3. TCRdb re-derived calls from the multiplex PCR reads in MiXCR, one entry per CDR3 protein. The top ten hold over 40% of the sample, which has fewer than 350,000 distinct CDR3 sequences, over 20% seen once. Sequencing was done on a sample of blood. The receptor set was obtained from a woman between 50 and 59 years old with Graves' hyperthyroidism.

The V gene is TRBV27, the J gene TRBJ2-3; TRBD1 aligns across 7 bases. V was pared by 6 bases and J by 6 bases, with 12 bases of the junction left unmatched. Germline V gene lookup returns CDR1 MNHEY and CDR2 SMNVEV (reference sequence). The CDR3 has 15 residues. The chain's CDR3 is CASRLGTASWDTQYF. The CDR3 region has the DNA TGTGCCAGCAGGCTAGGGACAGCCTCCTGGGATACGCAGTATTTT.

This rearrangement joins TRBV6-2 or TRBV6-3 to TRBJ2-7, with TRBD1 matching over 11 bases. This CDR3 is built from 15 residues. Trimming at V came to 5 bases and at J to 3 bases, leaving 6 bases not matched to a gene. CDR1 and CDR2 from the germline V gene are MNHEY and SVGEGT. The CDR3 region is CASSNGQGAIYEQYF. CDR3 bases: TGTGCCAGCAGTAATGGACAGGGGGCTATCTACGAGCAGTACTTC.

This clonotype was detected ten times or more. The CDR3 protein is CASSKGQGYEQYF. The CDR3 DNA follows: TGCGCCAGCAGCAAGGGACAGGGCTACGAGCAGTACTTC. The rearrangement joins TRBV5-1 to TRBJ2-7; 9 positions match TRBD1. V shed 4 bases, J shed 3 bases, and the junction held 2 bases outside the gene matches. This CDR3 has 13 amino acids. Per germline, CDR1 SGHRS and CDR2 YFSETQ. Full variable domain (outside the CDR3, taken from reference TRBV5-1 and TRBJ2-7): KAGVTQTPRYLIKTRGQQVTLSCSPISGHRSVSWYQQTPGQGLQFLFEYFSETQRNKGNFPGRFSGRQFSNSRSEMNVSTLELGDSALYLCASSKGQGYEQYFGPGTRLTVT.

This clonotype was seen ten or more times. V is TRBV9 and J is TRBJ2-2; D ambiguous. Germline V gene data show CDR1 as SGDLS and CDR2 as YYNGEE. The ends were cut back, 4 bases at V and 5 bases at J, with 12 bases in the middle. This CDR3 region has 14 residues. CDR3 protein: CASSLKQVTGELFF. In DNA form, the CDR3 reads TGTGCCAGCAGCCTCAAACAAGTAACCGGGGAGCTGTTTTTT.

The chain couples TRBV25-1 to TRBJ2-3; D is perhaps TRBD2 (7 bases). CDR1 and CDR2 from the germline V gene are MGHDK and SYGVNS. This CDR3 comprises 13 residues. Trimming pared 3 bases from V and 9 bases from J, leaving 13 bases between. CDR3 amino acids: CASSDRGAWTQYF. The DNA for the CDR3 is TGTGCCAGCAGTGACCGGGGGGCGTGGACGCAGTATTTT.

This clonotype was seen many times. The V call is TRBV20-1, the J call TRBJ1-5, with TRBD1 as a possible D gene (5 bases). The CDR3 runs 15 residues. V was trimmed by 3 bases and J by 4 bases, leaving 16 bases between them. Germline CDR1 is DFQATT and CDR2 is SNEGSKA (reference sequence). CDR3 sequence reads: CSARVPGTGNQPQHF. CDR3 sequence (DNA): TGCAGTGCTAGGGTCCCCGGGACGGGGAATCAGCCCCAGCATTTT.

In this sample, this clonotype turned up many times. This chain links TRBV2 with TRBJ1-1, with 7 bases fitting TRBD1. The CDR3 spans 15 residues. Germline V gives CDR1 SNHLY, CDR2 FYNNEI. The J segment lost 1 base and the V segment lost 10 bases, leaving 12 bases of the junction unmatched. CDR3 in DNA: TGTGCCATCCAAGGGGGCTGGGAGGGGAACACTGAAGCTTTCTTT. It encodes CAIQGGWEGNTEAFF.

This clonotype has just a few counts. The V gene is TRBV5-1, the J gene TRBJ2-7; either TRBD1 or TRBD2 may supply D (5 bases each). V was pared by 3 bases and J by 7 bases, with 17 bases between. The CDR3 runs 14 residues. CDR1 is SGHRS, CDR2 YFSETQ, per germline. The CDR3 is CASSYGTGPQEQYF. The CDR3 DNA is TGCGCCAGCAGCTATGGGACGGGACCGCAAGAGCAGTACTTC.

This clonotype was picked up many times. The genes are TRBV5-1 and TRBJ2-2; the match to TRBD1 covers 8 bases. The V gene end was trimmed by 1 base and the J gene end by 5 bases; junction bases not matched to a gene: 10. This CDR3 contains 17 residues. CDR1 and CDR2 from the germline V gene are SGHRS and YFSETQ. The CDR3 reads CASSLMQRQGLTGELFF. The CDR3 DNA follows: TGCGCCAGCAGCTTGATGCAGCGACAGGGGCTTACCGGGGAGCTGTTTTTT.

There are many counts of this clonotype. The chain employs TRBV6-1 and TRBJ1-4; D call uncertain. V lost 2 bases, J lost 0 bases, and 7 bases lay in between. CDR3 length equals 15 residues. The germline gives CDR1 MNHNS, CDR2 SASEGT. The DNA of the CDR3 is TGTGCCAGCAGTGAACCAAGACCAACTAATGAAAAACTGTTTTTT. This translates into CASSEPRPTNEKLFF.

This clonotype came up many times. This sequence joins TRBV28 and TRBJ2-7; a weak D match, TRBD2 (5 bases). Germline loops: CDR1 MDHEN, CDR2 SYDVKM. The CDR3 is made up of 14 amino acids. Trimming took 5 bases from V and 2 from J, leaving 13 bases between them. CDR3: CASSRTTGAYEQYF. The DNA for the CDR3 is TGTGCCAGCAGTAGGACCACCGGGGCCTACGAGCAGTACTTC.

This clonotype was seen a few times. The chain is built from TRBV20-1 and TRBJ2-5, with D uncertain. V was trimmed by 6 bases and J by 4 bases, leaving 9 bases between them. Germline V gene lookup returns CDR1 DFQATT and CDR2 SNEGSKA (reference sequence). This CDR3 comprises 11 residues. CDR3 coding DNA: TGCAGTGCCTCTGGACGAGAGACCCAGTACTTC. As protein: CSASGRETQYF.

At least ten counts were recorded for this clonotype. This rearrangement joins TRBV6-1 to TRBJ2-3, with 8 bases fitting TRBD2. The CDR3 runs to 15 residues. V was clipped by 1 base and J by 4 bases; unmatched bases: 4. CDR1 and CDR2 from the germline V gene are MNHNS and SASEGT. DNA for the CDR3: TGTGCCAGCAGTGAAGGGACTAGCTCCGCAGATACGCAGTATTTT. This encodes CASSEGTSSADTQYF.

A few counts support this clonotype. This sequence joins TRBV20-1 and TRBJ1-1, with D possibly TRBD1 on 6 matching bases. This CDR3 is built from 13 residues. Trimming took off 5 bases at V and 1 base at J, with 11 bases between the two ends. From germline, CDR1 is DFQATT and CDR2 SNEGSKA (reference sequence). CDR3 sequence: CSAEGDGNTEAFF. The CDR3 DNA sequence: TGCAGTGCTGAGGGGGACGGGAACACTGAAGCTTTCTTT.

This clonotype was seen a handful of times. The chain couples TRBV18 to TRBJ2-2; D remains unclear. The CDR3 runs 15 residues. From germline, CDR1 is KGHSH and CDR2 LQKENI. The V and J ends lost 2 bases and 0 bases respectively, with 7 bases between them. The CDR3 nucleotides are TGTGCCAGCTCACCAATTCTCGCGAACACCGGGGAGCTGTTTTTT. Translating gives CASSPILANTGELFF.

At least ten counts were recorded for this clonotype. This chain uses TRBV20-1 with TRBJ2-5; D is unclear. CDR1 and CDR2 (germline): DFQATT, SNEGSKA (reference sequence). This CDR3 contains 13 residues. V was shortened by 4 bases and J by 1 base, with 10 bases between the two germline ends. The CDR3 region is CSATPGFQETQYF. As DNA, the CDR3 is TGCAGTGCTACGCCGGGTTTCCAAGAGACCCAGTACTTC.

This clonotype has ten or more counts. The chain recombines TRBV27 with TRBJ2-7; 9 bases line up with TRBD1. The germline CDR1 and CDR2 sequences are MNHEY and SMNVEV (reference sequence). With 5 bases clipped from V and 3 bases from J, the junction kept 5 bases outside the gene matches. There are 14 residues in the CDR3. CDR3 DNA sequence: TGTGCCAGCAGTCCTGGACAGGGGATCTACGAGCAGTACTTC. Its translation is CASSPGQGIYEQYF.

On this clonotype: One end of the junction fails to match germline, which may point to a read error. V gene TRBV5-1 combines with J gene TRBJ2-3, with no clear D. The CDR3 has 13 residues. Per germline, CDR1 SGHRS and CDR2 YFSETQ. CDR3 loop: CASSLAKRDTQYF. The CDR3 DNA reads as TGCGCTAGCAGCTTGGCCAAGCGCGATACGCAGTATTTT.

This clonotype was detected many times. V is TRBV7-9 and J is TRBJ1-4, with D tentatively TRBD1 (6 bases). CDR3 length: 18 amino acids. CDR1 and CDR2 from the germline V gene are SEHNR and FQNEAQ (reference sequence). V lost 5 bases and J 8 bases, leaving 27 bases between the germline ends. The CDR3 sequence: CASSLPRRFQGGGEKLFF. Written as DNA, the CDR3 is TGTGCCAGCAGCCTACCTCGGCGGTTCCAGGGAGGGGGGGAAAAACTGTTTTTT.

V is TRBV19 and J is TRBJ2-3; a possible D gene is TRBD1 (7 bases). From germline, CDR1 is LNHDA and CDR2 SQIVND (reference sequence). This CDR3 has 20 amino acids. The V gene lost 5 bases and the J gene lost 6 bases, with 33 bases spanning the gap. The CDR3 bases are TGTGCCAGTAGTGGAGGGGGCGAAAGGATTAACGGGAGTAAGGTGGATACGCAGTATTTT. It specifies CASSGGGERINGSKVDTQYF.

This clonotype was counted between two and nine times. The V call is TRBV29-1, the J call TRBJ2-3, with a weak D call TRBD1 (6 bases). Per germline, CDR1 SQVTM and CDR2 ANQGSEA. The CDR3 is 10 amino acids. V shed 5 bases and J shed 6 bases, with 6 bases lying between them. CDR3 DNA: TGCAGCGTTACAGGGGATACGCAGTATTTT. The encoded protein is CSVTGDTQYF.

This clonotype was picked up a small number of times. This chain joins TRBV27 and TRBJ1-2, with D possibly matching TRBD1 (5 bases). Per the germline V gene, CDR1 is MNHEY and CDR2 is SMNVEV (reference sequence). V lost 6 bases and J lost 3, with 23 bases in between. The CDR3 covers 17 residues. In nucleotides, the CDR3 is TGTGCCAGCAGGGAAAACATCAGGGAGAAAAAGGACTATGGCTACACCTTC. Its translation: CASRENIREKKDYGYTF.

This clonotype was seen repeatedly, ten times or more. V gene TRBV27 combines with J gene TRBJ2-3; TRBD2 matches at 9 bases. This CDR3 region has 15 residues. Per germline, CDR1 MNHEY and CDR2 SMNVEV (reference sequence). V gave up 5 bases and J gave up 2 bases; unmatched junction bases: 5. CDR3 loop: CASSRLAENTDTQYF. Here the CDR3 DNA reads TGTGCCAGCAGTCGACTAGCGGAGAACACAGATACGCAGTATTTT.

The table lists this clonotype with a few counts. The CDR3 sequence is CASSTTGRGQYF. The CDR3 DNA follows: TGTGCCAGCAGTACCACAGGGCGAGGTCAGTACTTC. The chain is built from TRBV12-3 or TRBV12-4 and TRBJ2-5; the D gene is possibly TRBD1 (6 bases). V dropped 5 bases and J dropped 11 bases, with 15 bases sitting between them. The CDR3 runs to 12 residues.

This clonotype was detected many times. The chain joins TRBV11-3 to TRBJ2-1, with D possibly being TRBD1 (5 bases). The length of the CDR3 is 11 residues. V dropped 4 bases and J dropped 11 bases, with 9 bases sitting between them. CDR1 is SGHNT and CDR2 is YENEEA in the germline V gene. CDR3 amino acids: CASSSGRKQFF. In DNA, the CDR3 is TGTGCCAGCAGCTCAGGGCGGAAGCAGTTCTTC.

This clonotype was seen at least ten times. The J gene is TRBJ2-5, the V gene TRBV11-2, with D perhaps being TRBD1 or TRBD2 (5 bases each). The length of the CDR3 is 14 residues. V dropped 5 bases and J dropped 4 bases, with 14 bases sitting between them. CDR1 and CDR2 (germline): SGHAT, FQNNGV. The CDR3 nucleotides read TGTGCCAGCAGCCGGGTGGGGGTTCGAGAGACCCAGTACTTC. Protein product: CASSRVGVRETQYF.

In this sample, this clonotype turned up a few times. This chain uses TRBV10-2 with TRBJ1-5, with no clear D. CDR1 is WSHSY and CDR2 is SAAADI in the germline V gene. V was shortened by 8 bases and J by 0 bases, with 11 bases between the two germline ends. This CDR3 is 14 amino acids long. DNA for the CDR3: TGCGCCAGCGTGGGGAGTAATAGCAATCAGCCCCAGCATTTT. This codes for CASVGSNSNQPQHF.